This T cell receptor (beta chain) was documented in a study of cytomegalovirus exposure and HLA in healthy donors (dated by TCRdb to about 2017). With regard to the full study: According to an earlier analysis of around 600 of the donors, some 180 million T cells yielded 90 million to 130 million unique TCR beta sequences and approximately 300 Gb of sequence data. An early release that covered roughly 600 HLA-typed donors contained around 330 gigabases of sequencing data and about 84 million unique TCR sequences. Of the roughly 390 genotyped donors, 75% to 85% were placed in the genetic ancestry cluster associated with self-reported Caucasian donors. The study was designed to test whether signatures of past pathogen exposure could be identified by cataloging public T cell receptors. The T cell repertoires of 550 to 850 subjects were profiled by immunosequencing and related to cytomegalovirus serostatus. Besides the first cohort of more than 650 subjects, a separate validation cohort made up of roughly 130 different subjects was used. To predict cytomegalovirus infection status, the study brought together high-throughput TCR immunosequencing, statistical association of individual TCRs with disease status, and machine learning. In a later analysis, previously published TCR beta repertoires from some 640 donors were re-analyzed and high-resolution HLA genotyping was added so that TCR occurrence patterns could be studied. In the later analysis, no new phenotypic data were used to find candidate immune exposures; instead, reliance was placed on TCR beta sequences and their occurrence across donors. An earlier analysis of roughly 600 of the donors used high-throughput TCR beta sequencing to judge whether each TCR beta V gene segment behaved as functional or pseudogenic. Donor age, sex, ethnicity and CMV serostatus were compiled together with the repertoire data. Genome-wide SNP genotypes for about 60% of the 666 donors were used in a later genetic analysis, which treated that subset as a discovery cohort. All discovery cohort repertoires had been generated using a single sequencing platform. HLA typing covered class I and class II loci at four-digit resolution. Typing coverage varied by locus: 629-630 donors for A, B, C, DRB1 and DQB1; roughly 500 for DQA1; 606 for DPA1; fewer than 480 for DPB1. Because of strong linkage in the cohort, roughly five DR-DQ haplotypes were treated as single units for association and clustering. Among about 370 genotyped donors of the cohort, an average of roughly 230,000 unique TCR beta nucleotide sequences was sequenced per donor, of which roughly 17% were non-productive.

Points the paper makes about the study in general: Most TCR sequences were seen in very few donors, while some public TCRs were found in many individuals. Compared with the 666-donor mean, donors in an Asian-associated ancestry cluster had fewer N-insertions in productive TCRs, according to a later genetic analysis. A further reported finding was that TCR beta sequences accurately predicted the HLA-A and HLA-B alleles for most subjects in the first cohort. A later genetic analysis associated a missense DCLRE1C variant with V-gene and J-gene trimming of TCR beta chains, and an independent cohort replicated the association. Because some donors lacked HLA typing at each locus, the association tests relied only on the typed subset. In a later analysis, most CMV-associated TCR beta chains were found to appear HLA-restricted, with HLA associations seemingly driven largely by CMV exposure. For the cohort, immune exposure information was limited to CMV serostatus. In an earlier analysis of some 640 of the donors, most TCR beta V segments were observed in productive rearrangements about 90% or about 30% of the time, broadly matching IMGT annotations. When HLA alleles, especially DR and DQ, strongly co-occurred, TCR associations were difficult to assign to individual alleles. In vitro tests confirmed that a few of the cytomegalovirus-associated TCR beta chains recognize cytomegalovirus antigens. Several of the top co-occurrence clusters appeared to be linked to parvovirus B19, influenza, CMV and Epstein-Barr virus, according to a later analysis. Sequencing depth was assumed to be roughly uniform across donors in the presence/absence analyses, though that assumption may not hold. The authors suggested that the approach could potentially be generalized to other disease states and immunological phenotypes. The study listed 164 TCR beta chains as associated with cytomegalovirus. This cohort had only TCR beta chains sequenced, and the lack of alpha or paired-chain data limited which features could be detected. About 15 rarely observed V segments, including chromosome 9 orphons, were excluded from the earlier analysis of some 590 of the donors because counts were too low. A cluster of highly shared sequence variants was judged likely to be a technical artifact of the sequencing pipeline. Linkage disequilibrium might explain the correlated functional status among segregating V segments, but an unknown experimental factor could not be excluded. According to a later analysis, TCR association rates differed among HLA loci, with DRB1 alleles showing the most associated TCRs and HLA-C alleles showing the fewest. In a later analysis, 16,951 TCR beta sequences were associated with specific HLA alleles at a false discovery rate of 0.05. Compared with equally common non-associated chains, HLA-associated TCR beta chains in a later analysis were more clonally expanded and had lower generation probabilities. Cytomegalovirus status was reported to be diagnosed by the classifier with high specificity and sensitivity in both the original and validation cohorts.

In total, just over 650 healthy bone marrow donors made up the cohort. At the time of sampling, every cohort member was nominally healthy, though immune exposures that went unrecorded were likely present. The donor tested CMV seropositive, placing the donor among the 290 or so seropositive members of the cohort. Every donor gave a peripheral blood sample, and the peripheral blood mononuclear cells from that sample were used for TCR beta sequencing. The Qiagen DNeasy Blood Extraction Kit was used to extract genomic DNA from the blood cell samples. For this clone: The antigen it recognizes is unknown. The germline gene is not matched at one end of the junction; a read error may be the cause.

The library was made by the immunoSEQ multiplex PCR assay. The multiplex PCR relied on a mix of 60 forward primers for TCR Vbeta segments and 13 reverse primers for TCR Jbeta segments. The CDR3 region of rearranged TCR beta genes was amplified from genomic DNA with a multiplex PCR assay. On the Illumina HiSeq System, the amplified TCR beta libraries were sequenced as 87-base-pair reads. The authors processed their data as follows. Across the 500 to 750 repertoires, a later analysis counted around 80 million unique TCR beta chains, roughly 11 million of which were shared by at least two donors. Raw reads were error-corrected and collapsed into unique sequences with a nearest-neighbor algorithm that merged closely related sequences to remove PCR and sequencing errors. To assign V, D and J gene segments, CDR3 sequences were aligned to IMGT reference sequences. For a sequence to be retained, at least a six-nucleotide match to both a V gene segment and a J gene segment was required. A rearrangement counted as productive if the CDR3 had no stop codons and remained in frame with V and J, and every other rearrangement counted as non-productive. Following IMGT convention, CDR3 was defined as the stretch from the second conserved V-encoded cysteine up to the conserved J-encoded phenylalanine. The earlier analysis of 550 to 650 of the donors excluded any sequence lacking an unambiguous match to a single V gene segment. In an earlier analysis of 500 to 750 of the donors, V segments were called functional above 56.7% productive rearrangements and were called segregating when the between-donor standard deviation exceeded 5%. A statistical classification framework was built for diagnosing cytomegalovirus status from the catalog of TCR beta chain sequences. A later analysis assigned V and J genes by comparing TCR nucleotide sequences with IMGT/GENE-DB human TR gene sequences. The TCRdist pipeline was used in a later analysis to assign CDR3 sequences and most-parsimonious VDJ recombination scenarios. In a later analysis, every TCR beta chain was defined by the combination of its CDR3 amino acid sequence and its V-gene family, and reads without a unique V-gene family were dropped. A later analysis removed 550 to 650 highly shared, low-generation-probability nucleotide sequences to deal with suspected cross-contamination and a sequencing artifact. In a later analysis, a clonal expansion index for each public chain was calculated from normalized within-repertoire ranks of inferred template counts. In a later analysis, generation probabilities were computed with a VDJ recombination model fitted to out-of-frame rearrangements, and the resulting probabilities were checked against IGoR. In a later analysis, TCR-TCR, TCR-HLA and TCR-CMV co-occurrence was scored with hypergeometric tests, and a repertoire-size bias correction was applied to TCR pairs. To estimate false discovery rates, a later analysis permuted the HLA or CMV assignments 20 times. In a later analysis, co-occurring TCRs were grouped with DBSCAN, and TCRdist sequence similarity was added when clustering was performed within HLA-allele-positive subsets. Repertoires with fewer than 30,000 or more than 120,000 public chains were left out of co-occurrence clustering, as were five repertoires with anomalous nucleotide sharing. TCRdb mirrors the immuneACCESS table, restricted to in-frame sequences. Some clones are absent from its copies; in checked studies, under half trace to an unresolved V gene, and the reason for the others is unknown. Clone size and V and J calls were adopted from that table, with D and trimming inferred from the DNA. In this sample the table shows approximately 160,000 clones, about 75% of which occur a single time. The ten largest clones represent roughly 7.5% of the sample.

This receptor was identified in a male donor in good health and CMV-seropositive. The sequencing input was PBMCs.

The CDR3 here reads CASSLGDRAGNTIYF. The DNA is TGTGCCAGCAGCCTAGGGGACAGGGCTGGAAACACCATATATTTT. The chain couples TRBV13 to TRBJ1-3, with 9 bases in between that match TRBD1. The germline V gene (reference sequence) gives CDR1 as PRHDT and CDR2 as FYEKMQ. The CDR3 numbers 15 residues from cysteine through phenylalanine. CDR3 DNA is the only sequence kept; it has 45 bases, read in frame from the first base.